Following are 29 T cell receptor beta chains from one sample sequenced in a study of radiation and T cells in renal cell carcinoma (dated by TCRdb to the early 2020s). Library construction relied on the immunoSEQ multiplex PCR assay. The table was pulled from immuneACCESS by TCRdb, which kept in-frame rearrangements only. Such tables lose some clones; where checked, under half of the loss comes from unresolved V genes, and the rest has no known cause. The table for this sample lists approximately 110,000 clones; roughly 80% of them were counted only once. The ten largest clones take up about 3% of the sample. Explained via the paper, the time point label denotes: baseline pretreatment blood. The treatment or condition tag for this specimen amounts to: 15 Gy SBRT to primary tumor, nephrectomy 4 weeks later. The material was blood, obtained from a patient whose treatment included radiotherapy and nephrectomy. The source of these receptors is a woman aged 55-69 years with renal cell carcinoma.

The chain couples TRBV9 to TRBJ2-7; 7 bases align to TRBD1. The CDR3 has 19 amino acids. The junction had 22 bases not matched to a gene; V was cut back by 4 bases and J by 3 bases. CDR1 is SGDLS, CDR2 YYNGEE, per germline. The chain's CDR3 is CASSMGGRSGDSKYYEQYF. The CDR3 DNA reads as TGTGCCAGCAGCATGGGTGGTCGATCTGGGGACAGCAAGTACTACGAGCAGTACTTC.

The chain combines TRBV27 with TRBJ2-3; D uncertain. Between the trimmed V and J ends, which lost 6 bases and 10 bases, there was a span of 23 bases. The CDR3 is made up of 15 amino acids. Per the germline V gene, CDR1 is MNHEY and CDR2 is SMNVEV (reference sequence). CDR3 in DNA: TGTGCCAGCAGCCTCAACAAAGGCGGATACGCCCCGCAGTATTTT. This encodes CASSLNKGGYAPQYF.

This chain uses TRBV13 with TRBJ2-7, with D possibly being TRBD1 (6 bases). The V gene's germline CDR1 is PRHDT and CDR2 FYEKMQ (reference sequence). V lost 0 bases and J lost 4, with 7 bases in between. The CDR3 sequence is 13 residues long. The CDR3 is CASSLGRGYEQYF. CDR3 DNA sequence: TGTGCCAGCAGCTTAGGCAGGGGTTACGAGCAGTACTTC.

V is TRBV27 and J is TRBJ2-1, with TRBD1 as a possible D gene (5 bases). The CDR3 is 16 amino acids. The V end lost 0 bases, the J end lost 5 bases, and 14 bases lay between the germline ends. From germline, CDR1 is MNHEY and CDR2 SMNVEV (reference sequence). CDR3 in amino acids: CASSLSQGNLNNEQFF. As DNA, the CDR3 is TGTGCCAGCAGTTTATCCCAGGGTAATTTGAACAATGAGCAGTTCTTC.

This rearrangement joins TRBV7-2 to TRBJ2-7; no definite D call. The CDR3 is 12 residues long. V was cut by 2 bases and J by 4 bases, with 6 bases left in between. The germline gives CDR1 SGHTA, CDR2 FQGNSA. CDR3 nucleotides: TGTGCCAGCAGCTTAAAACATTACGAGCAGTACTTC. It translates to CASSLKHYEQYF.

This chain connects TRBV19 to TRBJ2-2, with 8 bases fitting TRBD1. Looked up from germline, CDR1 is LNHDA and CDR2 is SQIVND (reference sequence). CDR3 length: 15 residues. Unmatched junction bases numbered 9, after V lost 5 bases and J lost 7 bases. The CDR3 here is CASSGQGQRDGELFF. The DNA for the CDR3 is TGTGCCAGTAGTGGACAGGGTCAAAGGGACGGGGAGCTGTTTTTT.

This clone was counted a few times. The chain links TRBV18 to TRBJ1-1, with D possibly matching TRBD1 (5 bases). CDR1 and CDR2 from the germline V gene are KGHSH and LQKENI. The CDR3 length is 14 residues. The V and J ends lost 4 bases and 0 bases respectively, with 9 bases between them. The CDR3 DNA follows: TGTGCCAGCTCACTACAGGACCTGAACACTGAAGCTTTCTTT. It codes for CASSLQDLNTEAFF.

This chain uses TRBV7-3 with TRBJ1-1; a weak D match, TRBD1 (5 bases). Germline V gene data show CDR1 as SGHTA and CDR2 as FQGTGA. The V end was cut by 3 bases, the J end by 6 bases, with 14 bases between. The CDR3 length is 14 residues. The CDR3 nucleotides read TGTGCCAGCAGCTTTGGACATTTTGGCGCTGAAGCTTTCTTT. It codes for CASSFGHFGAEAFF.

The genes are TRBV25-1 and TRBJ1-2; D is uncertain. The V and J ends lost 3 bases and 6 bases respectively, with 14 bases between them. The CDR3 totals 14 residues. Germline V gives CDR1 MGHDK, CDR2 SYGVNS. The CDR3 nucleotides read TGTGCCAGCAGTGAGGGCAGCTCTACTAATGGCTACACCTTC. Its protein product is CASSEGSSTNGYTF.

The chain links TRBV5-1 to TRBJ2-2; D ambiguous. Trimming removed 2 bases at V and 0 bases at J, with 11 bases between. The CDR3 totals 16 residues. CDR1 and CDR2 (germline): SGHRS, YFSETQ. Here the CDR3 DNA reads TGCGCCAGCAGCTTTATCGTAAGCGCGAACACCGGGGAGCTGTTTTTT. Its protein product is CASSFIVSANTGELFF.

The chain is built from TRBV4-1 and TRBJ1-5, with TRBD1 as a possible D gene (6 bases). Germline CDR1 and CDR2: MGHRA and YSYEKL. The CDR3 is 17 amino acids. The V gene lost 6 bases and the J gene lost 0 bases, with 18 bases spanning the gap. The CDR3 reads CASSPEGVLYSNQPQHF. CDR3 DNA: TGCGCCAGCAGTCCGGAGGGGGTCCTCTATAGCAATCAGCCCCAGCATTTT.

The rearrangement uses TRBV7-2 and TRBJ1-1; a weak D match, TRBD1 (6 bases). Between the trimmed V and J ends, which lost 2 bases and 9 bases, there was a span of 16 bases. CDR3 size: 14 residues. Germline assignment: CDR1 SGHTA and CDR2 FQGNSA. The CDR3 DNA follows: TGTGCCAGCAGCTTAAGTCGCCAGGGGATTAAAGCTTTCTTT. It codes for CASSLSRQGIKAFF.

The V and J genes are TRBV6-1 and TRBJ1-2, with 8 bases identical to TRBD1. The CDR3 totals 13 residues. Trimming cost V 6 bases and J 7 bases; bases outside gene matches: 7. Germline assignment: CDR1 MNHNS and CDR2 SASEGT. The CDR3 loop reads CASSQDRVRGYTF. CDR3 nucleotides: TGTGCCAGCAGCCAGGACAGGGTGCGTGGCTACACCTTC.

J is TRBJ1-1 and V is TRBV4-1; D possibly corresponds to TRBD1 (5 bases). V was shortened by 5 bases and J by 3 bases, with 13 bases between the two germline ends. The germline gives CDR1 MGHRA, CDR2 YSYEKL. This CDR3 region has 14 residues. Here the CDR3 DNA reads TGCGCCAGCAGCGAGCAGGGTAGGGACACTGAAGCTTTCTTT. Translating it yields CASSEQGRDTEAFF.

This chain joins TRBV19 and TRBJ1-3; 8 positions agree with TRBD1. V lost 6 bases to trimming and J lost 0 bases; unmatched junction nucleotides: 13. The CDR3 covers 18 residues. Per the germline V gene, CDR1 is LNHDA and CDR2 is SQIVND (reference sequence). This chain's CDR3 is CASRRTGQEKSSGNTIYF. In nucleotides, the CDR3 is TGTGCCAGTAGGAGGACAGGGCAAGAAAAAAGCTCTGGAAACACCATATATTTT.

The chain joins TRBV30 to TRBJ2-7; 10 bases match TRBD2. Germline-derived CDR1 and CDR2 are GTSNPN and SVGIG (reference sequence). The CDR3 sequence is 16 residues long. V lost 3 bases and J lost 3; bases outside the gene matches: 11. In nucleotides, the CDR3 is TGTGCCTGGAGAGCTTCTAGCGGGAGCGTCGGCTACGAGCAGTACTTC. Residues: CAWRASSGSVGYEQYF.

The chain links TRBV7-9 to TRBJ2-5, with TRBD2 as a possible D gene (6 bases). Germline V gene lookup returns CDR1 SEHNR and CDR2 FQNEAQ (reference sequence). The germline V and J ends were trimmed by 3 bases and 4 bases, with 15 bases remaining between them. This CDR3 has 15 amino acids. DNA for the CDR3: TGTGCCAGCAGCTTTGACGGAGGGGATGGAGAGACCCAGTACTTC. Encoded protein: CASSFDGGDGETQYF.

The CDR3 loop reads CASSQDRQSAGNTIYF. CDR3 coding DNA: TGTGCCAGCAGCCAAGATCGGCAATCGGCTGGAAACACCATATATTTT. The chain couples TRBV14 to TRBJ1-3; D not certain. V lost 0 bases, J lost 2 bases, and 11 bases lay in between. The CDR3 has 16 amino acids. Looked up from germline, CDR1 is SGHDN and CDR2 is FVKESK.

The V call is TRBV19, the J call TRBJ2-1, with TRBD2 as a possible D gene (7 bases). Trimming took 7 bases from V and 4 from J, leaving 11 bases between them. CDR1 LNHDA and CDR2 SQIVND come from the germline V gene (reference sequence). The CDR3 has 13 amino acids. This chain's CDR3 is CASTRGPYNEQFF. CDR3 bases: TGTGCCAGTACGCGGGGGCCGTACAATGAGCAGTTCTTC.

The table lists this clone with a count of one. The V gene is TRBV19, the J gene TRBJ1-5, with D tentatively TRBD1 (5 bases). Germline assignment: CDR1 LNHDA and CDR2 SQIVND (reference sequence). V was clipped by 9 bases and J by 2 bases, with 17 bases between them. The CDR3 consists of 15 residues. In DNA form, the CDR3 reads TGTGCCAGCGGAGCCGGGGGACGAGGCAATCAGCCCCAGCATTTT. Protein: CASGAGGRGNQPQHF.

The V and J genes are TRBV15 and TRBJ2-5; possible D gene TRBD1, 5 bases. Trimming removed 0 bases at V and 5 bases at J, with 13 bases between. The CDR3 contains 15 residues. The germline gives CDR1 LNHNV, CDR2 YYDKDF (reference sequence). The CDR3 bases are TGTGCCACCAGCAGAGAGTCAGGGAATCGGGAGACCCAGTACTTC. Residues: CATSRESGNRETQYF.

The chain uses TRBV14 and TRBJ1-1; D is unclear. V shed 5 bases and J shed 4 bases, with 11 bases lying between them. The CDR3 sequence is 13 residues long. CDR1 is SGHDN and CDR2 is FVKESK in the germline V gene. The chain's CDR3 is CASSKSAGTEAFF. CDR3 nucleotides: TGTGCCAGCAGCAAGAGTGCGGGCACTGAAGCTTTCTTT.

V is TRBV4-3 and J is TRBJ1-2, with TRBD1 matching 7 bases. V was clipped by 0 bases and J by 4 bases; unmatched bases: 11. Germline assignment: CDR1 LGHNA and CDR2 YSLEER. CDR3 length: 17 residues. The CDR3 reads CASSQDLGTVYLYGYTF. CDR3 coding DNA: TGCGCCAGCAGCCAAGATCTTGGGACAGTCTACCTCTATGGCTACACCTTC.

The chain's CDR3 is CASSMGLAGGDTQYF. CDR3 nucleotides: TGTGCCAGTAGTATGGGACTAGCGGGGGGAGATACGCAGTATTTT. The gene calls are TRBV19 and TRBJ2-3; TRBD2 agrees at 15 bases. Losses at the gene ends were 3 bases for V and 5 bases for J; bases not matched to a gene: 0. This CDR3 comprises 15 residues. Germline CDR1 reads LNHDA; CDR2 reads SQIVND (reference sequence).

This chain links TRBV30 with TRBJ2-7; the match to TRBD2 covers 8 bases. Per germline, CDR1 GTSNPN and CDR2 SVGIG (reference sequence). The length of the CDR3 is 15 residues. J was trimmed by 0 bases and V by 4 bases; bases with no gene match: 8. CDR3 coding DNA: TGTGCCTGGACGGGGGGGGACGGTATCTCCTACGAGCAGTACTTC. It is translated as CAWTGGDGISYEQYF.

The chain couples TRBV6-1 to TRBJ2-7, with D uncertain. Germline CDR1 MNHNS, CDR2 SASEGT. V was cut by 5 bases and J by 1 base, with 15 bases left in between. This CDR3 is built from 15 residues. CDR3 region: CASSWAATLSYEQYF. The CDR3 nucleotides read TGTGCCAGCAGTTGGGCAGCCACTCTTTCCTACGAGCAGTACTTC.

The gene calls are TRBV2 and TRBJ1-1; weak D call: TRBD1 (6 bases). CDR1 SNHLY and CDR2 FYNNEI come from the germline V gene. The CDR3 runs 15 residues. Trimming left V 7 bases short and J 4 bases short, with 19 bases between. Written as DNA, the CDR3 is TGTGCCAGCAATCCCGACGGGGGCTGGCGCACTGAAGCTTTCTTT. This sequence encodes CASNPDGGWRTEAFF.

The CDR3 DNA reads as TGTGCCAGCAGCTGGGGGTTTGGGGGAAGGACCAAAAACATTCAGTACTTC. This sequence encodes CASSWGFGGRTKNIQYF. The chain couples TRBV5-4 to TRBJ2-4; D possibly uses TRBD1 or TRBD2 (5 bases each). This CDR3 is built from 17 residues. CDR1 is SGHNT, CDR2 YYREEE, per germline (reference sequence). Deletions cut 3 bases from V and 2 bases from J, with 18 bases between.

The chain uses TRBV15 and TRBJ1-1; a possible D gene is TRBD1 (6 bases). The CDR3 covers 12 residues. CDR1 and CDR2 (germline): LNHNV, YYDKDF (reference sequence). Trimming removed 6 bases at V and 2 bases at J, with 7 bases between. The CDR3 region is CATSGGNTEAFF. CDR3 sequence (DNA): TGTGCCACCAGTGGGGGCAACACTGAAGCTTTCTTT.